The 13 T cell receptor beta chains listed next were all sequenced from one sample in a study of cytomegalovirus exposure and HLA in healthy donors. Use of 60 Vbeta and 13 Jbeta primers characterized the PCR. Data came from immunoSEQ multiplex PCR; TCRdb stores just in-frame clones and leaves some out. The sample records roughly 110,000 clones, 65% to 90% being singletons. Material for sequencing was PBMCs. Receptor source: a man over 45 in good health and CMV-seronegative.

This chain links TRBV5-1 with TRBJ2-3; 9 bases line up with TRBD2. Germline V gene sequence: CDR1 SGHRS, CDR2 YFSETQ. J lost 5 bases, V lost 3 bases, and 4 bases had no gene match. The CDR3 is 14 residues long. CDR3 DNA: TGCGCCAGCAGCTCGACTAGCGGAGGAGATACGCAGTATTTT. Amino acids: CASSSTSGGDTQYF.

The V and J genes are TRBV7-9 and TRBJ2-5, with 9 bases lining up with TRBD1. CDR1 SEHNR and CDR2 FQNEAQ come from the germline V gene (reference sequence). The junction had 8 bases not matched to a gene; V was cut back by 7 bases and J by 2 bases. The CDR3 loop spans 15 amino acids. DNA for the CDR3: TGTGCCAGCACTTCTGGGACAGGGCGGCAAGAGACCCAGTACTTC. The encoded protein is CASTSGTGRQETQYF. Together with reference TRBV7-9 and TRBJ2-5, the CDR3 gives the full variable domain: DTGVSQNPRHKITKRGQNVTFRCDPISEHNRLYWYRQTLGQGPEFLTYFQNEAQLEKSRLLSDRFSAERPKGSFSTLEIQRTEQGDSAMYLCASTSGTGRQETQYFGPGTRLLVL.

The chain employs TRBV12-5 and TRBJ2-3; D gene ambiguous. V was trimmed by 7 bases and J by 6 bases, leaving 8 bases between them. This CDR3 comprises 11 residues. CDR1 is LGHNT and CDR2 is FRNRAP in the germline V gene. CDR3 loop: CASAVEDTQYF. The CDR3 DNA reads TGTGCTAGTGCCGTCGAGGATACGCAGTATTTT.

The rearrangement links TRBV18 to TRBJ2-2; D remains unclear. Germline V gene data show CDR1 as KGHSH and CDR2 as LQKENI. The CDR3 contains 14 residues. V shed 0 bases and J shed 4 bases, with 6 bases lying between them. The chain's CDR3 is CASSPPSGTGELFF. The CDR3 region has the DNA TGTGCCAGCTCACCACCTTCGGGCACCGGGGAGCTGTTTTTT.

This chain joins TRBV30 and TRBJ2-5, with D perhaps TRBD2 (5 bases). The CDR3 extends over 14 amino acids. Per the germline V gene, CDR1 is GTSNPN and CDR2 is SVGIG (reference sequence). V lost 5 bases and J 0 bases, leaving 13 bases between the germline ends. CDR3 protein: CAWASGAYQETQYF. The CDR3 region has the DNA TGTGCCTGGGCCAGCGGTGCTTACCAAGAGACCCAGTACTTC.

V is TRBV29-1 and J is TRBJ1-1; D not certain. CDR3 length: 10 amino acids. CDR1 is SQVTM and CDR2 is ANQGSEA in the germline V gene. The ends were cut back, 3 bases at V and 11 bases at J, with 10 bases in the middle. CDR3 protein: CSVDSGKAFF. The CDR3 DNA reads as TGCAGCGTTGATTCGGGTAAGGCTTTCTTT.

The J gene is TRBJ1-1, the V gene TRBV5-5; the D is unclear. The CDR3 is 14 amino acids. Trimming took 0 bases from V and 5 from J, leaving 11 bases between them. Per germline, CDR1 SGHKS and CDR2 YYEKEE (reference sequence). Here the CDR3 DNA reads TGTGCCAGCAGCTTGGATCCCCCGGGAACTGAAGCTTTCTTT. Its protein is CASSLDPPGTEAFF.

The chain uses TRBV27 and TRBJ2-3; TRBD2 aligns across 7 bases. The trim removed 5 bases at V and 2 bases at J, leaving 7 bases unmatched. The CDR3 is 15 residues long. CDR1 MNHEY and CDR2 SMNVEV come from the germline V gene (reference sequence). The CDR3 DNA follows: TGTGCCAGCAGTCCCGGACTAGTATTCACAGATACGCAGTATTTT. Translation: CASSPGLVFTDTQYF.

The rearrangement uses TRBV5-1 and TRBJ2-2; 12 bases align to TRBD2. Germline lookup yields CDR1 SGHRS and CDR2 YFSETQ. The CDR3 runs 17 residues. The V segment lost 4 bases and the J segment 7 bases; nucleotides outside the gene matches: 11. CDR3 loop: CASSLRPSGGAGGELFF. CDR3 nucleotides: TGCGCCAGCAGCCTGCGCCCTAGCGGGGGGGCCGGCGGGGAGCTGTTTTTT.

This clone appeared a single time. The V call is TRBV7-3, the J call TRBJ1-2, with D possibly TRBD1 on 5 matching bases. The CDR3 has 16 amino acids. The germline V and J ends were trimmed by 5 bases and 6 bases, with 22 bases remaining between them. Germline CDR1 SGHTA, CDR2 FQGTGA. The CDR3 reads CASSTAGGAAVNGYTF. The CDR3 DNA follows: TGTGCCAGCAGCACCGCCGGCGGGGCCGCTGTGAATGGCTACACCTTC.

This sequence joins TRBV6-5 and TRBJ2-3; 8 bases are a match to TRBD2. Germline CDR1 and CDR2: MNHEY and SVGAGI. The CDR3 is made up of 15 amino acids. With 5 bases clipped from V and 2 bases from J, the junction kept 6 bases outside the gene matches. The CDR3 nucleotides are TGTGCCAGCAGTCCTAGCGGGCCCCCCACAGATACGCAGTATTTT. Amino acids: CASSPSGPPTDTQYF.

This clone was counted between two and nine times. The CDR3 protein is CASSDRINTEAFF. In DNA, the CDR3 is TGTGCCAGTAGCGACAGGATAAACACTGAAGCTTTCTTT. The rearrangement uses TRBV19 and TRBJ1-1; TRBD1 is a possible D gene (6 bases). The CDR3 sequence is 13 residues long. Germline lookup yields CDR1 LNHDA and CDR2 SQIVND (reference sequence). V was pared by 6 bases and J by 2 bases, with 10 bases between.

The rearrangement joins TRBV6-1 to TRBJ2-5; 7 nucleotides align to TRBD1. V lost 5 bases to trimming and J lost 1 base; unmatched junction nucleotides: 1. The CDR3 runs 13 residues. Germline loops: CDR1 MNHNS, CDR2 SASEGT. The CDR3 reads CASSWTGQETQYF. The CDR3 nucleotides are TGTGCCAGCAGTTGGACAGGCCAAGAGACCCAGTACTTC.